The 20 T cell receptor beta chains presented below share a single source sample, sequenced in a study of T-cell reconstitution after alpha-beta-depleted transplantation in children (dated by TCRdb to about 2016). Library creation used PCR. Data came from an Illumina HiSeq 2500. TCR library preparation used molecular barcoding, with unique molecular identifiers applied to normalize quantification of the TCRbeta repertoire. TCRdb took the public reads, trimmed them with fastp at Q25, ran MiXCR for clone calling and kept in-frame beta chains. CDR3 protein sequences are deduplicated, and each keeps its most common genes and DNA. The sample has around 480,000 distinct CDR3 sequences on record, approximately 30% of them singletons. Of the sample, approximately 2.3% is held by the ten largest clones. The input for sequencing was PBMCs from the stem cell graft donor, taken from the stem cell graft. These receptor sequences come from a human donor who donated a stem cell graft to a child with aplastic anemia.

The rearrangement links TRBV27 to TRBJ1-2; D might be TRBD1 (5 bases). CDR1 MNHEY and CDR2 SMNVEV come from the germline V gene (reference sequence). There are 15 residues in the CDR3. V gave up 0 bases and J gave up 5 bases, with 13 bases separating them. CDR3 DNA: TGTGCCAGCAGTTTATCAGCAAGACAGAGGTATGGCTACACCTTC. Encoded protein: CASSLSARQRYGYTF.

J is TRBJ2-3 and V is TRBV7-9; D is unclear. CDR1 is SEHNR and CDR2 is FQNEAQ in the germline V gene (reference sequence). The CDR3 covers 14 residues. The V gene lost 5 bases and the J gene lost 3 bases, with 12 bases spanning the gap. In DNA form, the CDR3 reads TGTGCCAGCAGCGACCTACCCTCTACAGATACGCAGTATTTT. Its protein product is CASSDLPSTDTQYF.

The genes are TRBV7-2 and TRBJ2-3; possibly TRBD2 for D (6 bases). There are 16 residues in the CDR3. Germline CDR1 reads SGHTA; CDR2 reads FQGNSA. V was cut by 1 base and J by 2 bases, with 13 bases left in between. CDR3 protein: CASSLVATSLTDTQYF. The CDR3 nucleotides read TGTGCCAGCAGCTTAGTAGCGACTAGTCTCACAGATACGCAGTATTTT. Looking up the rest from reference TRBV7-2 and TRBJ2-3 gives the full variable domain: GAGVSQSPSNKVTEKGKDVELRCDPISGHTALYWYRQSLGQGLEFLIYFQGNSAPDKSGLPSDRFSAERTGGSVSTLTIQRTQQEDSAVYLCASSLVATSLTDTQYFGPGTRLTVL.

V usage is TRBV4-3 and J usage is TRBJ2-3; possible D gene TRBD2, 5 bases. The length of the CDR3 is 14 residues. Germline-derived CDR1 and CDR2 are LGHNA and YSLEER. Trimming left V 4 bases short and J 2 bases short, with 10 bases between. For the CDR3, the DNA is TGCGCCAGCAGCCCGGACTTCCACACAGATACGCAGTATTTT. This gives the protein CASSPDFHTDTQYF.

The chain employs TRBV5-1 and TRBJ2-3, with D possibly TRBD1 on 6 matching bases. The CDR3 is made up of 15 amino acids. The V and J ends lost 4 bases and 5 bases respectively, with 17 bases between them. The germline CDR1 and CDR2 sequences are SGHRS and YFSETQ. DNA of the CDR3: TGCGCCAGCAGCAGAAACAGGGAATTTGGAGATACGCAGTATTTT. Translation: CASSRNREFGDTQYF. The full variable domain, its missing parts supplied by reference TRBV5-1 and TRBJ2-3, is KAGVTQTPRYLIKTRGQQVTLSCSPISGHRSVSWYQQTPGQGLQFLFEYFSETQRNKGNFPGRFSGRQFSNSRSEMNVSTLELGDSALYLCASSRNREFGDTQYFGPGTRLTVL.

This clonotype was detected only a few times. The chain joins TRBV20-1 to TRBJ2-3, with TRBD2 as a possible D gene (5 bases). The length of the CDR3 is 16 residues. Trimming shortened V by 0 bases and J by 4 bases, and 17 bases separated the two germline ends. In germline, CDR1 is DFQATT, CDR2 SNEGSKA (reference sequence). The CDR3 here is CSARDRYGNWADTQYF. Here the CDR3 DNA reads TGCAGTGCTAGAGATCGGTACGGGAATTGGGCAGATACGCAGTATTTT.

Only a few counts were recorded for this clonotype. The V and J genes are TRBV5-1 and TRBJ1-1; D not resolved. V was cut by 0 bases and J by 3 bases, with 12 bases left in between. The length of the CDR3 is 15 residues. From germline, CDR1 is SGHRS and CDR2 YFSETQ. The DNA of the CDR3 is TGCGCCAGCAGCTTGGGGTCGACTGTGGACACTGAAGCTTTCTTT. Protein product: CASSLGSTVDTEAFF.

The chain couples TRBV12-3 or TRBV12-4 to TRBJ2-1; D uncertain. V dropped 1 base and J dropped 0 bases, with 7 bases sitting between them. The CDR3 extends over 15 amino acids. The CDR3 bases are TGTGCCAGCAGTTTAGTCCCCCGCTCCTACAATGAGCAGTTCTTC. It encodes CASSLVPRSYNEQFF.

This rearrangement joins TRBV12-3 or TRBV12-4 to TRBJ1-4; weak D call: TRBD1 (5 bases). V gave up 11 bases and J gave up 5 bases, with 21 bases separating them. The CDR3 loop spans 15 amino acids. CDR3 sequence reads: CAAAPKQDINEKLFF. CDR3 nucleotides: TGTGCCGCAGCTCCGAAACAGGATATAAATGAAAAACTGTTTTTT.

The chain links TRBV12-3 or TRBV12-4 to TRBJ2-1; 12 bases agree with TRBD2. Trimming cost V 4 bases and J 13 bases; bases outside gene matches: 5. This CDR3 has 13 residues. The CDR3: CASSSLAGGLQFF. CDR3 bases: TGTGCCAGCAGTTCGCTAGCGGGAGGGCTTCAGTTCTTC.

The chain links TRBV9 to TRBJ2-2; the D gene is possibly TRBD1 (5 bases). Germline V gene sequence: CDR1 SGDLS, CDR2 YYNGEE. This CDR3 region has 16 residues. V was clipped by 0 bases and J by 6 bases, with 15 bases between them. This CDR3 reads CASSVGAQDRAGELFF. The CDR3 bases are TGTGCCAGCAGCGTAGGGGCACAGGATCGGGCCGGGGAGCTGTTTTTT. The full variable domain, with the rest looked up from reference TRBV9 and TRBJ2-2, is DSGVTQTPKHLITATGQRVTLRCSPRSGDLSVYWYQQSLDQGLQFLIQYYNGEERAKGNILERFSAQQFPDLHSELNLSSLELGDSALYFCASSVGAQDRAGELFFGEGSRLTVL.

This clonotype was seen a single time. The chain couples TRBV6-2 or TRBV6-3 to TRBJ1-1; D gene uncertain. Trimming removed 2 bases at V and 1 base at J, with 20 bases between. This CDR3 is built from 18 residues. CDR1 and CDR2 from the germline V gene are MNHEY and SVGEGT. The CDR3 spells CASSYGVNVNEPNTEAFF. As DNA, the CDR3 is TGTGCCAGCAGTTACGGGGTCAATGTCAACGAGCCGAACACTGAAGCTTTCTTT.

The V and J genes are TRBV4-3 and TRBJ1-3, with 8 nucleotides matching TRBD1. Trimming removed 1 base from V and 2 bases from J; junction bases left unmatched: 10. CDR3 length: 18 amino acids. Germline CDR1 is LGHNA and CDR2 is YSLEER. CDR3 sequence (DNA): TGCGCCAGCAGCCAAGGGCGGAGTGGACAGGGTCCTGGAAACACCATATATTTT. Amino acids: CASSQGRSGQGPGNTIYF.

This clonotype was seen only a few times. This chain uses TRBV4-3 with TRBJ2-3; 9 positions match TRBD2. CDR3 length equals 18 residues. With V trimmed by 1 base and J by 0 bases, 8 bases remained unmatched. In germline, CDR1 is LGHNA, CDR2 YSLEER. In nucleotides, the CDR3 is TGCGCCAGCAGCCAAGGTCTAGCGGGAACCTATAGCACAGATACGCAGTATTTT. Encoded protein: CASSQGLAGTYSTDTQYF.

J is TRBJ1-4 and V is TRBV20-1, with D unresolved. V was cut by 6 bases and J by 5 bases, with 10 bases left in between. Germline CDR1 is DFQATT and CDR2 is SNEGSKA (reference sequence). The CDR3 consists of 12 residues. The CDR3 nucleotides read TGCAGTGCCATGGCCGAGAATGAAAAACTGTTTTTT. Translation: CSAMAENEKLFF.

The chain links TRBV7-2 to TRBJ2-7; the match to TRBD2 covers 11 bases. The CDR3 is 15 residues long. V dropped 3 bases and J dropped 6; count of bases not matched to a gene: 7. Germline assignment: CDR1 SGHTA and CDR2 FQGNSA. The CDR3 protein is CASSLLAGGPGEQYV. The CDR3, as DNA: TGTGCCAGCAGCTTGCTAGCGGGAGGACCGGGCGAGCAGTACGTC.

The rearrangement links TRBV28 to TRBJ1-1; perhaps TRBD1 as D (5 bases). Germline lookup yields CDR1 MDHEN and CDR2 SYDVKM. CDR3 size: 13 residues. V was clipped by 4 bases and J by 3 bases, with 9 bases between them. The CDR3 loop reads CASSSMTDTEAFF. CDR3 bases: TGTGCCAGCAGTTCGATGACAGACACTGAAGCTTTCTTT.

This clonotype has only a few counts. The chain carries TRBV20-1 and TRBJ2-2; D gene ambiguous. V was clipped by 2 bases and J by 5 bases, with 9 bases between them. CDR3 length equals 13 residues. Germline CDR1 is DFQATT and CDR2 is SNEGSKA (reference sequence). The CDR3 here is CSARRASTGELFF. The CDR3 coding sequence is TGCAGTGCTAGAAGGGCCTCAACCGGGGAGCTGTTTTTT.

This clonotype was seen more than once but under ten times. The DNA for the CDR3 is TGTGCCAGTAGTATAGGATACCGAGAAACAGGGAACACTGAAGCTTTCTTT. Translation gives CASSIGYRETGNTEAFF. The rearrangement links TRBV19 to TRBJ1-1; possible D gene TRBD1, 5 bases. CDR1 is LNHDA and CDR2 is SQIVND in the germline V gene (reference sequence). This CDR3 spans 17 amino acids. Trimming cost V 1 base and J 1 base, with 16 bases left between them.

This chain connects TRBV6-1 to TRBJ2-7; TRBD2 matches 8 bases. Trimming at V came to 6 bases and at J to 2 bases, leaving 6 bases not matched to a gene. Germline V CDR1 and CDR2: MNHNS, SASEGT. The CDR3 sequence is 14 residues long. The CDR3 loop reads CASRAFGGAYEQYV. The CDR3 DNA sequence: TGTGCCAGCAGGGCGTTCGGGGGGGCCTACGAGCAGTACGTC.